The 11 T cell receptor beta chains below were found in one sample sequenced in a study of blood T cell repertoires in COVID-19. The table came from immunoSEQ multiplex PCR; TCRdb's copy has only in-frame clones and leaves some out. The data show around 100,000 clones, 84% seen once. Material for sequencing was peripheral blood. These receptors were taken from a human donor in a cohort sampled during active COVID-19.

The gene calls are TRBV27 and TRBJ1-1; D might be TRBD1 (6 bases). The germline V gene has CDR1 MNHEY and CDR2 SMNVEV (reference sequence). CDR3 length: 12 residues. Trimming took off 9 bases at V and 6 bases at J, with 14 bases between the two ends. The CDR3: CASRTGFAEAFF. CDR3 DNA: TGTGCCAGTCGAACAGGGTTCGCTGAAGCTTTCTTT.

The genes are TRBV27 and TRBJ1-5, with D possibly matching TRBD1 (5 bases). The V and J ends lost 0 bases and 2 bases respectively, with 5 bases between them. Germline V CDR1 and CDR2: MNHEY, SMNVEV (reference sequence). This CDR3 comprises 14 residues. The chain's CDR3 is CASSLSTGNQPQHF. CDR3 nucleotides: TGTGCCAGCAGTTTATCGACAGGCAATCAGCCCCAGCATTTT.

V and J are TRBV6-4 and TRBJ2-1; D might be TRBD2 (7 bases). The CDR3 extends over 15 amino acids. Trimming left V 4 bases short and J 0 bases short, with 10 bases between. Germline loops: CDR1 MRHNA, CDR2 SNTAGT. The CDR3 DNA is TGTGCCAGCAGTGGGGGGGGCGGCTCCTACAATGAGCAGTTCTTC. This translates into CASSGGGGSYNEQFF.

V is TRBV3-1 (or the pseudogene TRBV3-2) and J is TRBJ1-3; unclear D gene. Germline V gene sequence: CDR1 LGHDT, CDR2 YNNKEL (reference sequence). Trimming shortened V by 0 bases and J by 3 bases, and 12 bases separated the two germline ends. The CDR3 is made up of 16 amino acids. This chain's CDR3 is CASSQDLGARGNTIYF. Here the CDR3 DNA reads TGTGCCAGCAGCCAAGATCTTGGAGCCCGTGGAAACACCATATATTTT.

This clone was seen just once. V is TRBV7-2 and J is TRBJ2-2, with 10 bases matching TRBD1. Germline trimming cut 5 bases from V and 4 bases from J; bases unmatched to any gene: 4. Germline values: CDR1 SGHTA, CDR2 FQGNSA. The CDR3 runs 15 residues. CDR3 residues: CASSRGQGGTGELFF. The CDR3 DNA reads TGTGCCAGCAGCCGCGGACAGGGGGGCACCGGGGAGCTGTTTTTT.

The rearrangement links TRBV27 to TRBJ2-7; perhaps TRBD1 as D (5 bases). V shed 0 bases and J shed 2 bases, with 17 bases lying between them. The CDR3 spans 17 residues. Germline lookup yields CDR1 MNHEY and CDR2 SMNVEV (reference sequence). The CDR3 DNA reads as TGTGCCAGCAGTTTATCTGGCAGGGTGGAATTTCCCTACGAGCAGTACTTC. Protein product: CASSLSGRVEFPYEQYF.

V is TRBV7-6 and J is TRBJ2-7, with D possibly being TRBD1 (6 bases). The CDR3 is 15 residues long. Trimming cost V 1 base and J 0 bases, with 10 bases left between them. CDR1 is SGHVS and CDR2 is FNYEAQ in the germline V gene. DNA of the CDR3: TGTGCCAGCAGCTTAGGGACAGCAAGCTCCTACGAGCAGTACTTC. The encoded protein is CASSLGTASSYEQYF.

The chain has TRBV5-4 and TRBJ2-3; 8 bases line up with TRBD2. The ends lost 3 bases at V and 14 bases at J; junction bases unmatched: 11. This CDR3 has 13 residues. Germline loops: CDR1 SGHNT, CDR2 YYREEE (reference sequence). The DNA of the CDR3 is TGTGCCAGCAGCTCCCCCGGGACTAGATATCCGTATTTT. Amino acid sequence: CASSSPGTRYPYF.

The rearrangement links TRBV6-1 to TRBJ2-7; perhaps TRBD2 as D (5 bases). V lost 1 base to trimming and J lost 6 bases, with 10 bases between them. CDR1 and CDR2 from the germline V gene are MNHNS and SASEGT. The CDR3 contains 13 residues. The CDR3, as DNA: TGTGCCAGCAGTGAAGTAGGTGGGAGCGAGCAGTACTTC. This encodes CASSEVGGSEQYF.

The genes are TRBV7-9 and TRBJ1-2, with D possibly TRBD1 on 5 matching bases. The CDR3 totals 15 residues. Per germline, CDR1 SEHNR and CDR2 FQNEAQ (reference sequence). The V gene lost 5 bases and the J gene lost 5 bases, with 18 bases spanning the gap. In DNA, the CDR3 is TGTGCCAGCAGCCCCAACGTGGGGCAGCCTTATGGCTACACCTTC. Translation: CASSPNVGQPYGYTF.

This clone was counted once. This chain uses TRBV12-3 or TRBV12-4 with TRBJ1-2; 7 nucleotides line up with TRBD1. V dropped 5 bases and J dropped 5; count of bases not matched to a gene: 5. CDR3 length equals 13 residues. The CDR3 nucleotides read TGTGCCAGCAGTCGTCGACAGGGATATGGCTACACCTTC. Amino acids: CASSRRQGYGYTF.